A selection of T cell receptor beta chains follows, all from one sample in a study of blood T cell repertoires in COVID-19. Here immunoSEQ multiplex PCR was the method, and the copy in TCRdb shows in-frame clones only, minus some. The sample carries around 250,000 clones, approximately 86% recorded once. Sequenced: peripheral blood. The receptors were sampled from a woman between 18 and 29 years old with acute or convalescent COVID-19. Each CDR3 is given without its conserved first and last residue.

j_gene: TRBJ1-4
v_gene: TRBV28
CDR3aa: ASSLPGQRLF

j_gene: TRBJ1-2
v_gene: TRBV7-2
CDR3aa: ASSLLDRGIGGYT

j_gene: TRBJ1-4
v_gene: TRBV3-1/TRBV3-2
CDR3aa: ASSAGTLASEKLF

j_gene: TRBJ1-1
v_gene: TRBV7-9
CDR3aa: ASSFTGLNTEAF

j_gene: TRBJ2-1
v_gene: TRBV9
CDR3aa: ASSVVSSGSDEQF

j_gene: TRBJ2-6
v_gene: TRBV6-7
CDR3aa: ASSYSSFREMSSGANVLT

j_gene: TRBJ1-2
v_gene: TRBV2
CDR3aa: ASSPGGEYYGYT

j_gene: TRBJ2-5
v_gene: TRBV9
CDR3aa: ASSVGASGKETQY

j_gene: TRBJ1-1
v_gene: TRBV19
CDR3aa: ASSSSRGAGNTEAF

j_gene: TRBJ2-7
v_gene: TRBV2
CDR3aa: ASSDHPGQGKYEQY

j_gene: TRBJ1-6
v_gene: TRBV11-2
CDR3aa: ASSLQQGLNSPLH

j_gene: TRBJ2-7
v_gene: TRBV21-1
CDR3aa: ASSKGPSSGTAYEQY

j_gene: TRBJ2-1
v_gene: TRBV28
CDR3aa: ASSFPAGGYEQF

j_gene: TRBJ2-4
v_gene: TRBV9
CDR3aa: ASSVGSSAGNIQY

j_gene: TRBJ1-6
v_gene: TRBV9
CDR3aa: ASSVAPGANSPLH

j_gene: TRBJ2-5
v_gene: TRBV13
CDR3aa: ASSQGLAVRQETQY

j_gene: TRBJ2-3
v_gene: TRBV3-1/TRBV3-2
CDR3aa: ASSLGGTDTQY

j_gene: TRBJ2-5
v_gene: TRBV28
CDR3aa: ASSYMGGGEETQY

j_gene: TRBJ1-2
v_gene: TRBV28
CDR3aa: ASSKDRNYGYT

j_gene: TRBJ1-1
v_gene: TRBV27
CDR3aa: ASRVYGEANTEAF

j_gene: TRBJ2-5
v_gene: TRBV19
CDR3aa: ASSPREGVIQETQY

j_gene: TRBJ1-5
v_gene: TRBV6-6
CDR3aa: ASSYLTGNNQPQH

j_gene: TRBJ1-1
v_gene: TRBV25-1
CDR3aa: ASSPDRGRNTEAF

j_gene: TRBJ1-2
v_gene: TRBV28
CDR3aa: ASSLLPRDRGLWYGYT

j_gene: TRBJ1-1
v_gene: TRBV7-2
CDR3aa: ASSQPGQTRRAF

j_gene: TRBJ2-2
v_gene: TRBV7-3
CDR3aa: ASSPAGPGEEVAGELF

j_gene: TRBJ2-1
v_gene: TRBV27
CDR3aa: ASSLLLAGESEQF

j_gene: TRBJ2-3
v_gene: TRBV5-6
CDR3aa: ASSLELAGPTDTQY

j_gene: TRBJ2-2
v_gene: TRBV5-1
CDR3aa: ASSRPATSSGELF